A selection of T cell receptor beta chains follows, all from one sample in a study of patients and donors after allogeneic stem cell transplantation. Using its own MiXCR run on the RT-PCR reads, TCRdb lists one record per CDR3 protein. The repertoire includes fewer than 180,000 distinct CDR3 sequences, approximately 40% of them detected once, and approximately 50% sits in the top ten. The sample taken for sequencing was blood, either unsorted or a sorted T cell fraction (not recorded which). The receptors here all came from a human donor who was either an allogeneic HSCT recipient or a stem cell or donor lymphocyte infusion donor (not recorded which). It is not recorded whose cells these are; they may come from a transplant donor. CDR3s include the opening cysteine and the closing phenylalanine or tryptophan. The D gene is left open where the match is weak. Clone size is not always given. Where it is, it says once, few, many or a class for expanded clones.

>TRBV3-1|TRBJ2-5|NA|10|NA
TGTGCCAGCAGCCACGAGACCCAGTACTTC
CASSHETQYF
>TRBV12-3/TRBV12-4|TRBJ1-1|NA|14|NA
TGTGCCAGCAGTTTAGATTTGGGGCGGACTGAAGCTTTCTTT
CASSLDLGRTEAFF
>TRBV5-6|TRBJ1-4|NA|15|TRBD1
TGTGCCAGCAGCCCCGCAGGGGGCACTAATGAAAAACTGTTTTTT
CASSPAGGTNEKLFF
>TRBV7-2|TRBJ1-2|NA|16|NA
TGTGCCAGCAGCGTGCCCCAGGGGCCCCTTAACTATGGCTACACCTTC
CASSVPQGPLNYGYTF
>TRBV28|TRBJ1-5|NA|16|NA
TGTGCCAGCAGAGCCGGGTCCCTCTCGGGCAATCAGCCCCAGCATTTT
CASRAGSLSGNQPQHF
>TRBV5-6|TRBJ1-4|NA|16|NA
TGTGCCAGCAGCTTACAGGGAGGCGTTGGTAATGAAAAACTGTTTTTT
CASSLQGGVGNEKLFF
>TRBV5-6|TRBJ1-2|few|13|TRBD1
TGTGCCAGCAGCCGGGACAGCCTTTATGGCTACACCTTC
CASSRDSLYGYTF
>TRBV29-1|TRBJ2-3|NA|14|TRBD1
TGCAGCGTTGAGGGGGACAGGCTCACAGATACGCAGTATTTT
CSVEGDRLTDTQYF
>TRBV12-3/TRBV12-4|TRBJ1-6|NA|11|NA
TGTGCCAGCAGGATGACGGCCGCCCTCCACTTT
CASRMTAALHF
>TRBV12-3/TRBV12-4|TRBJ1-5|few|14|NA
TGTGCCAGCACCTCCTCGGTACCTAATCAGCCCCAGCATTTT
CASTSSVPNQPQHF
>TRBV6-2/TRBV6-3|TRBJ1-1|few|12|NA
TGTGCCAGCAGTTACGGGTCCAGGGACGCTTTCTTT
CASSYGSRDAFF
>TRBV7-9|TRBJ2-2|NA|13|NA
TGTGCCAGCAGTCCAACCAACACCGGGGAGCTGTTTTTT
CASSPTNTGELFF
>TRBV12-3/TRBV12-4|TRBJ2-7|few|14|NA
TGTGCCAGCAGTTTTAGTCAGGGGAAAAGGGAGCAGTACTTC
CASSFSQGKREQYF
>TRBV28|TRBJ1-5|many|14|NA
TGTGCCAGCCAGACAGTCTTAACTAATCAGCCCCAGCATTTT
CASQTVLTNQPQHF
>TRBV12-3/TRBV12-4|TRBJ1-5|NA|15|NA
TGTGCCAGCAGTTTAGGCACTTATAGCAATCAGCCCCAGCATTTT
CASSLGTYSNQPQHF
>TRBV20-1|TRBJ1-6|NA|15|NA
TGCAGTGCTAGTCTCTTTAGCTCCTATAATTCACCCCTCCACTTT
CSASLFSSYNSPLHF
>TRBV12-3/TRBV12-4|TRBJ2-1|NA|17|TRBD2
TGTGCCAGCAGTTTAATCCTGGCGGGGGGCGGGAACAATGAGCAGTTCTTC
CASSLILAGGGNNEQFF
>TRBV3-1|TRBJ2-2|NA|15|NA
TGTGCCAGCAGCCGTGTGGGCCCGCACACCGGGGAGCTGTTTTTT
CASSRVGPHTGELFF
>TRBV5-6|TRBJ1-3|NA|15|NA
TGTGCCAGCAGCTTGCCGGGACTCTCTGGAAACACCATATATTTT
CASSLPGLSGNTIYF
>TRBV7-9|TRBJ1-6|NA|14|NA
TGTGCCAGCAGGAAAGCGGAGGTCAATTCACCCCTCCACTTT
CASRKAEVNSPLHF
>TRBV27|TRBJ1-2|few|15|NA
TGTGCCAGCAGACCTGCTGGGACGGTTAACTATGGCTACACCTTC
CASRPAGTVNYGYTF
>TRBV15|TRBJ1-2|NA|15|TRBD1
TGTGCCACCAGCAGAGATCGGACAGGGGAATATGGCTACACCTTC
CATSRDRTGEYGYTF
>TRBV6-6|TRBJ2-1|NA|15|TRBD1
TGTGCCAGCAGTTTACCGGGACAGGGCTGGAATGAGCAGTTCTTC
CASSLPGQGWNEQFF
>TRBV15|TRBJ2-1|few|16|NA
TGTGCCACCAGCAGAGAGAGGCTAGGGCCCATCAATGAGCAGTTCTTC
CATSRERLGPINEQFF
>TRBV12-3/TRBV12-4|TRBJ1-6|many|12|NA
TGTGCCAGCAGTTTCTTTAATTCACCCCTCCACTTT
CASSFFNSPLHF
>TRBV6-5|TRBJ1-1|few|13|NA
TGTGCCAGCAGTTACCTGGCGAACACTGAAGCTTTCTTT
CASSYLANTEAFF
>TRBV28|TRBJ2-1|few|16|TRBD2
TGTGCCAGCAGTTCTCCCCTGGCGGGGGCCTACAATGAGCAGTTCTTC
CASSSPLAGAYNEQFF
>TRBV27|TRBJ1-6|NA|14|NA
TGTGCCAGCACCCGCAGGTACCATAATTCACCCCTCCACTTT
CASTRRYHNSPLHF